The next 18 T cell receptor beta chains were all read from a single sample in a study of memory CD4+ T cells and cytomegalovirus serostatus. The method was immunoSEQ multiplex PCR; TCRdb's version includes in-frame clones alone and lacks a portion of them. The sample lists 40,000 to 50,000 clones; roughly four fifths were seen once. Single viable CD3+CD4+CD8-CD45RO+ cells were sorted as the memory CD4+ T cells. The source material was memory CD4+ T cells from blood. Every receptor here comes from an adult in good health and CMV-seropositive.

The V and J genes are TRBV6-5 and TRBJ1-2; TRBD1 agrees at 7 bases. In germline, CDR1 is MNHEY, CDR2 SVGAGI. V shed 6 bases and J 10 bases; nucleotides not matched to a gene: 8. The CDR3 runs to 12 residues. The CDR3 sequence: CASRTGLQLYTF. In DNA, the CDR3 is TGTGCCAGCAGGACAGGGCTCCAGCTCTACACCTTC.

This clone has a handful of counts. This sequence joins TRBV10-1 and TRBJ1-2; D ambiguous. Trimming pared 3 bases from V and 8 bases from J, leaving 19 bases between. Germline CDR1 WNHNN, CDR2 SYGVQD (reference sequence). The CDR3 is made up of 15 amino acids. CDR3 DNA sequence: TGCGCCAGCAGTGACTCTCCCCCTAAGATATTCGGCTACACCTTC. Translating gives CASSDSPPKIFGYTF.

J is TRBJ1-2 and V is TRBV6-5; tentatively, D is TRBD1 (6 bases). Between the trimmed V and J ends, which lost 0 bases and 8 bases, there was a span of 13 bases. Looked up from germline, CDR1 is MNHEY and CDR2 is SVGAGI. The CDR3 totals 14 residues. CDR3 protein: CASSYSSEGGGYTF. The CDR3 nucleotides read TGTGCCAGCAGTTACTCCTCAGAAGGGGGGGGCTACACCTTC.

The chain uses TRBV5-1 and TRBJ2-2; 7 bases match TRBD1. CDR1 SGHRS and CDR2 YFSETQ come from the germline V gene. V lost 1 base, J lost 6 bases, and 3 bases stayed unmatched. This CDR3 region has 14 residues. CDR3 DNA sequence: TGCGCCAGCAGCTTGTTTCAGGGGGCCGGGGAGCTGTTTTTT. The encoded protein is CASSLFQGAGELFF.

This clone was found once. J is TRBJ2-3 and V is TRBV10-3; D uncertain. The V end was cut by 3 bases, the J end by 1 base, with 11 bases between. The CDR3 consists of 15 residues. Germline CDR1 reads ENHRY; CDR2 reads SYGVKD. DNA for the CDR3: TGTGCCATCAGTGAAACTCAACGGCGCACAGATACGCAGTATTTT. Encoded protein: CAISETQRRTDTQYF.

This chain uses TRBV28 with TRBJ2-5, with D perhaps TRBD1 (6 bases). The germline V gene has CDR1 MDHEN and CDR2 SYDVKM. Trimming took 4 bases from V and 2 from J, leaving 11 bases between them. The CDR3 is 14 residues long. The CDR3 nucleotides are TGTGCCAGCAGTTGGGCCCAGGGGCAAGAGACCCAGTACTTC. This codes for CASSWAQGQETQYF.

V usage is TRBV12-2 and J usage is TRBJ2-7; TRBD2 was called by the table and not checked on the DNA. TRBV12-2 corresponds to a pseudogene. This CDR3 contains 15 residues. CDR3 loop: CASRPEGGGGYEQYF. CDR3 sequence (DNA): TGTGCAAGTCGCCCAGAAGGCGGGGGCGGGTACGAGCAGTACTTC.

The chain joins TRBV7-9 to TRBJ1-2, with 9 bases fitting TRBD1. Trimming cost V 3 bases and J 1 base; bases outside gene matches: 3. From germline, CDR1 is SEHNR and CDR2 FQNEAQ (reference sequence). The CDR3 has 15 amino acids. In nucleotides, the CDR3 is TGTGCCAGCAGCTTGCCGGACAGGGGTAACTATGGCTACACCTTC. Its translation: CASSLPDRGNYGYTF.

The V gene is TRBV18, the J gene TRBJ1-4, with unresolved D. CDR1 is KGHSH and CDR2 is LQKENI in the germline V gene. The CDR3 is 16 residues long. With 3 bases removed from V and 12 bases from J, the gap between germline ends came to 23 bases. DNA of the CDR3: TGTGCCAGCTCACCGCTCGATCTTCAGCAGCACGGGGAACTGTTTTTT. It translates to CASSPLDLQQHGELFF. Complete variable domain (other parts from reference TRBV18 and TRBJ1-4): NAGVMQNPRHLVRRRGQEARLRCSPMKGHSHVYWYRQLPEEGLKFMVYLQKENIIDESGMPKERFSAEFPKEGPSILRIQQVVRGDSAAYFCASSPLDLQQHGELFFGSGTQLSVL.

In this sample, this clone turned up once. The V call is TRBV5-1, the J call TRBJ1-6; no reliable D call. Trimming cost V 0 bases and J 10 bases, with 11 bases left between them. The CDR3 loop spans 14 amino acids. Germline lookup yields CDR1 SGHRS and CDR2 YFSETQ. The CDR3 loop reads CASSLAQNYSPLHF. In DNA, the CDR3 is TGCGCCAGCAGCTTGGCCCAGAATTACTCACCCCTCCACTTT.

The gene calls are TRBV6-1 and TRBJ2-7; D is tentatively TRBD1 or TRBD2 (5 bases each). Per germline, CDR1 MNHNS and CDR2 SASEGT. The CDR3 is 13 amino acids. Trimming cost V 5 bases and J 4 bases, with 12 bases left between them. CDR3 sequence reads: CASSIRDPYEQYF. CDR3 DNA sequence: TGTGCCAGCAGTATCCGGGACCCGTACGAGCAGTACTTC.

This clone has a handful of counts. The chain carries TRBV19 and TRBJ1-2; no firm D call. This CDR3 is 14 amino acids long. V gave up 10 bases and J gave up 4 bases, with 19 bases separating them. From germline, CDR1 is LNHDA and CDR2 SQIVND (reference sequence). Written as DNA, the CDR3 is TGTGCCACGAGAAAAATGGAGGGCGGCTATGGCTACACCTTC. Translating gives CATRKMEGGYGYTF.

The chain combines TRBV4-2 with TRBJ2-3; 12 positions agree with TRBD2. The CDR3 runs to 20 residues. Looked up from germline, CDR1 is LGHNA and CDR2 is YNFKEQ. With V trimmed by 2 bases and J by 3 bases, 15 bases remained unmatched. CDR3 DNA sequence: TGTGCCAGCAGCCAAAACCCCGTTTCTAGCGGGGGGGCGAGGACAGATACGCAGTATTTT. Amino acid sequence: CASSQNPVSSGGARTDTQYF.

This clone was detected only a few times. The chain combines TRBV6-1 with TRBJ2-2, with D possibly TRBD2 on 5 matching bases. Germline lookup yields CDR1 MNHNS and CDR2 SASEGT. V shed 4 bases and J shed 0 bases, with 12 bases lying between them. This CDR3 is built from 16 residues. This chain's CDR3 is CASSAAGGSNTGELFF. The DNA for the CDR3 is TGTGCCAGCAGTGCAGCAGGAGGATCGAACACCGGGGAGCTGTTTTTT.

This clone was counted between two and nine times. The V gene is TRBV29-1, the J gene TRBJ2-7, with D perhaps given as TRBD1 or TRBD2 (7 bases each). The CDR3 extends over 16 amino acids. Germline CDR1 is SQVTM and CDR2 is ANQGSEA. The ends were cut back, 6 bases at V and 2 bases at J, with 23 bases in the middle. In nucleotides, the CDR3 is TGCAGCGTGGGGGGGTTCTGGACAGGAACAACCTACGAGCAGTACTTC. This encodes CSVGGFWTGTTYEQYF.

The rearrangement links TRBV28 to TRBJ1-2, with a tentative D call TRBD1 (5 bases). Trimming removed 5 bases from V and 4 bases from J, with 11 bases in between. The CDR3 consists of 13 residues. The germline V gene encodes CDR1 MDHEN and CDR2 SYDVKM. The CDR3 DNA follows: TGTGCCAGCAGTAGCGGGGGGGGCTATGGCTACACCTTC. This sequence encodes CASSSGGGYGYTF.

V gene TRBV7-9 combines with J gene TRBJ1-2; tentatively, D is TRBD1 (5 bases). This CDR3 region has 14 residues. Germline-derived CDR1 and CDR2 are SEHNR and FQNEAQ (reference sequence). Trimming pared 5 bases from V and 5 bases from J, leaving 15 bases between. CDR3 bases: TGTGCCAGCAGCCGGGTCTCGGCAGGGTATGGCTACACCTTC. Translating it yields CASSRVSAGYGYTF.

In this sample, this clone turned up a few times. The rearrangement uses TRBV7-2 and TRBJ2-3; D not resolved. Trimming removed 5 bases from V and 5 bases from J, with 11 bases in between. The length of the CDR3 is 13 residues. Germline V gene sequence: CDR1 SGHTA, CDR2 FQGNSA. CDR3 loop: CASSQNPQDTQYF. CDR3 sequence (DNA): TGTGCCAGCAGCCAAAACCCGCAAGATACGCAGTATTTT.